The 23 T cell receptor beta chains presented below share a single source sample, sequenced in a study of shared clonotypes between healthy human individuals. Sequencing used immunoSEQ multiplex PCR; TCRdb keeps in-frame clones, though not all of them. This sample yields hundreds of thousands of clones, of which 90% to 96% are seen a single time; 0.06% belongs to the top ten. Specimen: naive CD4+ T cells sorted from blood. Sample subset: CD45RA+ positively selected. All receptors come from a woman aged 25 to 39 in good health.

The rearrangement joins TRBV5-4 to TRBJ2-2, with 7 bases aligning to TRBD1. Per the germline V gene, CDR1 is SGHNT and CDR2 is YYREEE (reference sequence). The CDR3 consists of 15 residues. Unmatched junction bases numbered 3, after V lost 3 bases and J lost 1 base. CDR3: CASSWRTGNTGELFF. The CDR3, as DNA: TGTGCCAGCAGCTGGAGGACAGGGAACACCGGGGAGCTGTTTTTT.

V and J are TRBV7-9 and TRBJ2-5, with unresolved D. Germline values: CDR1 SEHNR, CDR2 FQNEAQ (reference sequence). The CDR3 is 14 amino acids. Trimming cost V 1 base and J 5 bases, with 11 bases left between them. The CDR3 sequence: CASSLELGRETQYF. The CDR3 bases are TGTGCCAGCAGCTTAGAGCTCGGTCGGGAGACCCAGTACTTC.

CDR3 coding DNA: TGCGCCAGCAGCTTGGGGCTACCTATAGGAGGGGGACCGAACACTGAAGCTTTCTTT. Translating gives CASSLGLPIGGGPNTEAFF. This chain joins TRBV5-1 and TRBJ1-1, with D perhaps TRBD1 (6 bases). V lost 0 bases and J 1 base, leaving 22 bases between the germline ends. This CDR3 spans 19 amino acids. From germline, CDR1 is SGHRS and CDR2 YFSETQ. Using reference TRBV5-1 and TRBJ1-1 for the parts outside the CDR3, the full variable domain is KAGVTQTPRYLIKTRGQQVTLSCSPISGHRSVSWYQQTPGQGLQFLFEYFSETQRNKGNFPGRFSGRQFSNSRSEMNVSTLELGDSALYLCASSLGLPIGGGPNTEAFFGQGTRLTVV.

This clone came up once. The rearrangement joins TRBV30 to TRBJ1-3; no definite D call. The CDR3 is 13 residues long. CDR1 and CDR2 (germline): GTSNPN, SVGIG (reference sequence). Between the trimmed V and J ends, which lost 5 bases and 0 bases, there was a span of 8 bases. The CDR3 DNA sequence: TGTGCCTGGTCGCAGGACTCTGGAAACACCATATATTTT. It yields the protein CAWSQDSGNTIYF. The whole variable domain, remainder taken from reference TRBV30 and TRBJ1-3, is SQTIHQWPATLVQPVGSPLSLECTVEGTSNPNLYWYRQAAGRGLQLLFYSVGIGQISSEVPQNLSASRPQDRQFILSSKKLLLSDSGFYLCAWSQDSGNTIYFGEGSWLTVV.

The genes are TRBV7-8 and TRBJ2-5; 8 nucleotides align to TRBD1. The DNA end is a closer match to TRBJ2-7, so the J assignment may be wrong. Germline CDR1 and CDR2: SGHVS and FQNEAQ. The CDR3 length is 16 residues. The CDR3 protein is CASSARMGQVTYEQYF. Here the CDR3 DNA reads TGTGCCAGCAGCGCCCGGATGGGACAGGTTACCTACGAGCAGTACTTC.

Here the CDR3 DNA reads TGTGCCAGCAGCCAGAACCCCGGGACAGGGAACACCGGGGAGCTGTTTTTT. Translating it yields CASSQNPGTGNTGELFF. The gene calls are TRBV7-8 and TRBJ2-2; 8 positions match TRBD1. V lost 5 bases and J lost 1; bases outside the gene matches: 9. Germline V gene data show CDR1 as SGHVS and CDR2 as FQNEAQ. The CDR3 contains 17 residues.

This clone was seen just once. The J gene is TRBJ2-7, the V gene TRBV27; D unresolved. The CDR3 sequence is 14 residues long. Trimming left V 1 base short and J 2 bases short, with 9 bases between. Germline values: CDR1 MNHEY, CDR2 SMNVEV (reference sequence). CDR3 bases: TGTGCCAGCAGTTTATACCCCGGGCCCTACGAGCAGTACTTC. As protein: CASSLYPGPYEQYF.

J is TRBJ2-7 and V is TRBV5-5, with 11 bases that match TRBD2. The germline CDR1 and CDR2 sequences are SGHKS and YYEKEE (reference sequence). V lost 0 bases and J lost 4; bases outside the gene matches: 6. This CDR3 contains 16 residues. The CDR3 DNA reads as TGTGCCAGCAGCTTGGGTAGCGGGAGGGCCGGATACGAGCAGTACTTC. Protein: CASSLGSGRAGYEQYF.

This chain joins TRBV9 and TRBJ2-2, with 7 bases that match TRBD2. Germline-derived CDR1 and CDR2 are SGDLS and YYNGEE. The CDR3 sequence is 15 residues long. The junction had 6 bases not matched to a gene; V was cut back by 2 bases and J by 5 bases. The CDR3 nucleotides read TGTGCCAGCAGCGTTTTTGCGGGAGATACCGGGGAGCTGTTTTTT. The encoded protein is CASSVFAGDTGELFF.

The gene calls are TRBV2 and TRBJ2-1; D may be TRBD2 (6 bases). V lost 4 bases and J 9 bases, leaving 16 bases between the germline ends. The CDR3 loop spans 14 amino acids. CDR1 and CDR2 (germline): SNHLY, FYNNEI. CDR3 in amino acids: CASSARLGPGEQFF. The CDR3 region has the DNA TGTGCCAGCAGTGCAAGACTAGGACCAGGTGAGCAGTTCTTC.

This chain links TRBV7-9 with TRBJ1-4, with D unclear. V was cut by 3 bases and J by 5 bases, with 13 bases left in between. Germline values: CDR1 SEHNR, CDR2 FQNEAQ (reference sequence). The CDR3 is 15 amino acids. CDR3 sequence: CASSLEGILNEKLFF. CDR3 coding DNA: TGTGCCAGCAGCTTGGAGGGCATCCTGAATGAAAAACTGTTTTTT.

V usage is TRBV18 and J usage is TRBJ2-7; no clear D. Germline CDR1 is KGHSH and CDR2 is LQKENI. V lost 0 bases to trimming and J lost 3 bases, with 12 bases between them. CDR3 size: 15 residues. Here the CDR3 reads CASSPPGDQNYEQYF. DNA of the CDR3: TGTGCCAGCTCACCACCTGGAGACCAAAACTACGAGCAGTACTTC. Full variable domain (rest looked up from reference TRBV18 and TRBJ2-7): NAGVMQNPRHLVRRRGQEARLRCSPMKGHSHVYWYRQLPEEGLKFMVYLQKENIIDESGMPKERFSAEFPKEGPSILRIQQVVRGDSAAYFCASSPPGDQNYEQYFGPGTRLTVT.

The V and J genes are TRBV7-8 and TRBJ2-5; no definite D call. The CDR3 loop spans 12 amino acids. Germline loops: CDR1 SGHVS, CDR2 FQNEAQ. The V end lost 3 bases, the J end lost 5 bases, and 7 bases lay between the germline ends. The CDR3 DNA reads as TGTGCCAGCAGCTTCCCCAGGGAGACCCAGTACTTC. Protein sequence: CASSFPRETQYF.

V gene TRBV5-1 combines with J gene TRBJ2-5, with 11 bases that match TRBD2. Germline assignment: CDR1 SGHRS and CDR2 YFSETQ. The V segment lost 4 bases and the J segment 4 bases; nucleotides outside the gene matches: 6. This CDR3 is 15 amino acids long. CDR3 loop: CASSGGLAGGETQYF. The CDR3 DNA sequence: TGCGCCAGCAGCGGAGGACTAGCGGGCGGAGAGACCCAGTACTTC.

The chain joins TRBV5-1 to TRBJ2-1; 7 bases agree with TRBD2. Per the germline V gene, CDR1 is SGHRS and CDR2 is YFSETQ. This CDR3 region has 16 residues. V was pared by 1 base and J by 0 bases, with 4 bases of the junction left unmatched. The chain's CDR3 is CASSLSSGGSYNEQFF. The CDR3 DNA follows: TGCGCCAGCAGCTTGTCCTCGGGAGGCTCCTACAATGAGCAGTTCTTC.

V and J are TRBV28 and TRBJ2-7, with D possibly being TRBD2 (5 bases). Germline V gene sequence: CDR1 MDHEN, CDR2 SYDVKM. The V end lost 3 bases, the J end lost 12 bases, and 18 bases lay between the germline ends. CDR3 length: 13 amino acids. This CDR3 reads CASSFRLRGFVYF. The CDR3 DNA sequence: TGTGCCAGCAGTTTCCGACTCCGGGGTTTTGTGTACTTC. Together with reference TRBV28 and TRBJ2-7, the CDR3 gives the full variable domain: DVKVTQSSRYLVKRTGEKVFLECVQDMDHENMFWYRQDPGLGLRLIYFSYDVKMKEKGDIPEGYSVSREKKERFSLILESASTNQTSMYLCASSFRLRGFVYFGPGTRLTVT.

This rearrangement joins TRBV19 to TRBJ1-1, with no clear D. The CDR3 totals 14 residues. V lost 5 bases to trimming and J lost 0 bases, with 10 bases between them. Germline loops: CDR1 LNHDA, CDR2 SQIVND (reference sequence). CDR3 DNA: TGTGCCAGTAGTCATAGGGAATTGAACACTGAAGCTTTCTTT. Translating gives CASSHRELNTEAFF.

This clone was seen a single time. The chain couples TRBV4-2 to TRBJ2-7, with 9 bases fitting TRBD2. The CDR3 contains 15 residues. Germline trimming cut 3 bases from V and 2 bases from J; bases unmatched to any gene: 5. Germline CDR1 is LGHNA and CDR2 is YNFKEQ. As DNA, the CDR3 is TGTGCCAGCAGCCACGGGACTAGCCTGCCCTACGAGCAGTACTTC. Translated, it gives CASSHGTSLPYEQYF.

The chain employs TRBV28 and TRBJ1-3; D gene ambiguous. The CDR3 is made up of 15 amino acids. Germline V lookup: CDR1 MDHEN, CDR2 SYDVKM. V lost 5 bases and J 0 bases, leaving 11 bases between the germline ends. The CDR3 is CASSTDTSSGNTIYF. CDR3 in DNA: TGTGCCAGCAGTACAGACACAAGCTCTGGAAACACCATATATTTT.

The count of this clone is one. The same CDR3 is also encoded by other DNA sequences in this sample. The chain joins TRBV6-5 to TRBJ2-3; no clear D gene. The V gene lost 2 bases and the J gene lost 6 bases, with 3 bases spanning the gap. This CDR3 spans 11 amino acids. Germline assignment: CDR1 MNHEY and CDR2 SVGAGI. In DNA form, the CDR3 reads TGTGCCAGCAGTTACCTGGATACGCAGTATTTT. Residues: CASSYLDTQYF.

This clone has a single count. J is TRBJ2-5 and V is TRBV15; no clear D gene. The DNA end favors TRBJ2-7, so the J call may be wrong. The germline gives CDR1 LNHNV, CDR2 YYDKDF (reference sequence). The CDR3 extends over 14 amino acids. The CDR3 DNA follows: TGTGCCACCAGCAGAGAAAGGGCCTCCTACGAGCAGTACTTC. The encoded protein is CATSRERASYEQYF.

The CDR3 DNA sequence: TGCGCCAGCAGCCGAAGCGGGAAGGGCGAGCAGTACTTC. Amino acid sequence: CASSRSGKGEQYF. The J gene is TRBJ2-7, the V gene TRBV4-3, with 7 bases that match TRBD2. The CDR3 loop spans 13 amino acids. Per germline, CDR1 LGHNA and CDR2 YSLEER. V was clipped by 4 bases and J by 6 bases; unmatched bases: 6.

This chain connects TRBV25-1 to TRBJ2-2; possibly TRBD1 for D (6 bases). Trimming cost V 5 bases and J 5 bases, with 21 bases left between them. This CDR3 has 17 amino acids. Germline lookup yields CDR1 MGHDK and CDR2 SYGVNS. CDR3 DNA sequence: TGTGCCAGCAGTCCCATCATGATGGCAGGGGAAACCGGGGAGCTGTTTTTT. It codes for CASSPIMMAGETGELFF.